This T cell receptor (beta chain) emerged from a study of T cells after yellow fever vaccination. For this clonotype: The target antigen is unknown.

Points from the study as a whole: Across the CD4 and CD8 compartments, a small share of clonotypes was present in both. Reappearing after the booster were most of the clones from primary vaccination (almost 97% CD4, approximately 89% CD8). By day 5 rather than day 15, the secondary response had peaked, though it was weaker.

A 5'RACE template-switching step, the method used to make TCR cDNA, added a universal primer site and UMIs. One entry per CDR3 protein results from TCRdb running MiXCR on the 5' RACE reads. The table lists some 240,000 distinct CDR3 sequences, approximately 3.2% of them singletons. The V gene lost 7 bases and the J gene lost 2 bases, with 18 bases spanning the gap. The CDR3 loop spans 16 amino acids. The germline gives CDR1 MDHEN, CDR2 SYDVKM. The chain uses TRBV28 and TRBJ1-5; maybe TRBD1 (6 bases). The input for sequencing was CD4+ T cells sorted from PBMCs, taken 10 days after the yellow fever booster vaccination. The receptor comes from a man in his late teens or twenties who received the YFV17D yellow fever vaccine. The CDR3 DNA is TGTGCCAGCAAAGGCAGGGGTTTCGTTGGCAATCAGCCCCAGCATTTT. Translated, it gives CASKGRGFVGNQPQHF.